The T cell receptor (beta chain) described here comes from a study of T cell clonotyping in hematopoietic cell transplantation. Only in-frame clones appear in the TCRdb table, and some are missing; sequencing was by immunoSEQ multiplex PCR. The sample records 11,000 to 15,000 clones, about 60% being singletons. The length of the CDR3 is 18 residues. In germline, CDR1 is LGHNA, CDR2 YSLEER. Deletions cut 0 bases from V and 2 bases from J, with 18 bases between. This clone was picked up a small number of times. The rearrangement joins TRBV4-3 to TRBJ2-3; D tentatively fits TRBD1 or TRBD2 (6 bases each). The sequenced material came from PBMCs. The origin of this receptor is a human donor who either received an allogeneic hematopoietic cell transplant for a myeloid malignancy or was a related donor (not recorded which). Some clones in this sample may be carry-over from other donors' samples. The CDR3 DNA is TGCGCCAGCAGCCAAGACCCCCGGGGGCGGGCAGTCACAGATACGCAGTATTTT. Its protein is CASSQDPRGRAVTDTQYF.